The present T cell receptor (beta chain) was sequenced within a study of beta chain features in type 1 diabetes listed by TCRdb under 2018. Regarding the study in general: No differences in mean age, gender distribution, total cell number or subset yield were found between patients and healthy donors. Across all samples, fewer than 130 million sorted cells were examined, and cell number per subset correlated strongly with RNA yield. The study compared the TCRB repertoires of sorted circulating CD4+ T cell subsets in recently diagnosed type 1 diabetes patients with those in matched healthy donors. Regulatory and stem cell-like memory subsets were obtained from only 8 patients and roughly 8 healthy donors, while naive and central memory subsets were obtained from all 30 or so donors. Summary of the overall study and its limitations: In all four CD4+ subsets, TCRB CDR3 length was moderately but significantly shorter in type 1 diabetes patients. Shorter templates might have been favored by PCR, but patient and control samples were amplified and corrected together, so both groups would have been affected equally by any skew. Because the HLA sub-analyses included only small numbers of individuals, any influence of HLA type on TCRB rearrangement was left unresolved. Sequencing cDNA rather than genomic DNA could over-represent highly expressing activated cells, although activation and CD3 levels did not differ between groups. At VDJ recombination sites, type 1 diabetes patients had fewer insertions and more deleted nucleotides, which implies abnormalities in thymic rearrangement. Naive, central memory and regulatory TCRB repertoires appeared to be more similar among patients than among healthy donors.

Each donor gave one peripheral blood draw, averaging roughly 100 mL, which was collected into heparinised tubes. A BD FACSAria II was used to sort naive, central memory, regulatory and stem cell-like memory CD4+ T cells with a panel that included CD45RO, CCR7, CD25, CD127, CD95 and CD27. Purity was above 98% for every sorted population. Right away, PBMCs were isolated by Lymphoprep density gradient centrifugation and were stained directly, with no culture step. To minimize batch effects, samples were stained and sorted in pairs, one healthy donor with one patient per experiment. The entire isolated RNA was reverse transcribed using the High Capacity cDNA Reverse Transcription Kit, and thus expressed TCRB transcripts were sequenced. Deep immunoSEQ sequencing was performed on naive, central memory and regulatory T cell samples, with an average of roughly 3.3 million total reads per sample. Sorted cells were lysed in RLT buffer, and RNA was extracted using DNase-treated RNeasy Micro or Mini kits according to cell number. Each cell subset was processed on its own to prevent cross-contamination, while patient and healthy donor samples were processed together. Using the immunoSEQ multiplex PCR, TCRB sequences were amplified from cDNA into 87-bp fragments spanning the CDR3 region. Sequencing of the amplicons was done on the Illumina HiSeq platform. The authors' analysis ran thus. PCR bias was computationally corrected using synthetic template baselines, reads within Hamming distance 2 were collapsed, and singletons that could not be merged were discarded. Reads were aligned against IMGT so that V, D and J genes, CDR3 length and insertions or deletions at six rearrangement sites could be assigned. Clonotype counts were normalized to sorted cell number within each subset before computing true diversity and Gini coefficients with the tcR R package. The overlap coefficient, calculated on TCRB nucleotide sequences, was used to quantify repertoire sharing. As a proxy for the pre-selection repertoire, out-of-frame TCRB sequences from naive cells were analyzed. The source is immuneACCESS, and TCRdb retained only in-frame sequences with V and J called. Part of the clones is not carried over; for the studies checked, unresolved V genes explain less than half of this, and the remainder is unexplained. Clone size and V and J calls were adopted from that table, with D and trimming inferred from the DNA. The sample includes 600,000 to 700,000 clones, with roughly 13% observed a single time. Approximately 0.021% of the sample comes from the top ten.

As concerns this clone: Its cognate antigen has yet to be identified. No clone much larger than this one lies a single base away; base qualities are absent.

Cut back by 0 bases and 0 bases, the V and J ends lie 8 bases apart. The CDR3 runs 15 amino acids, cysteine and phenylalanine included. Only the CDR3 portion is preserved as DNA: 45 bases, with reading frame beginning at the first base. CDR1 and CDR2, per the germline V gene, are KGHSH and LQKENI. Sequencing used naive CD4+ T cells from blood. The cell subset or site label, read with the paper, signifies: true naive CD4+ T cells. The sequence derives from a man between 18 and 29 years old with type 1 diabetes. The chain employs TRBV18 and TRBJ1-1, and TRBD1 may be the D gene, going by 5 matching bases. Here is the DNA: TGTGCCAGCTCACCACCCCCGGGGCTGAACACTGAAGCTTTCTTT. It encodes CASSPPPGLNTEAFF.